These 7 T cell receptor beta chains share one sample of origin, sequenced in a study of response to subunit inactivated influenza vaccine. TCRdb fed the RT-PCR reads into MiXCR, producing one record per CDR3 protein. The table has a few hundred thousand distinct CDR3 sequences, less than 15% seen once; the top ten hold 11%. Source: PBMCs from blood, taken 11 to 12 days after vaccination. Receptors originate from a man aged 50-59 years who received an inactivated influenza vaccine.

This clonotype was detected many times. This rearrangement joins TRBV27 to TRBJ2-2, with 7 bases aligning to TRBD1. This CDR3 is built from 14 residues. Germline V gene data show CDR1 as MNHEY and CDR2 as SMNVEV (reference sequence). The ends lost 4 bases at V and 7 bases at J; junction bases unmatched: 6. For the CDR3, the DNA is TGTGCCAGCAGTTCGACAGGGTGGATCGGGGAGCTGTTTTTT. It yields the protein CASSSTGWIGELFF.

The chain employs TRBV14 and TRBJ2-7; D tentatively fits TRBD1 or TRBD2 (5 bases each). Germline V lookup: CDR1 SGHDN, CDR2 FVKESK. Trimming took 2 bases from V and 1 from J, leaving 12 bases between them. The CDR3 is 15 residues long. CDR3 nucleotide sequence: TGTGCCAGCAGCCAATGGGACCGATCATCCTACGAGCAGTACTTC. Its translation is CASSQWDRSSYEQYF.

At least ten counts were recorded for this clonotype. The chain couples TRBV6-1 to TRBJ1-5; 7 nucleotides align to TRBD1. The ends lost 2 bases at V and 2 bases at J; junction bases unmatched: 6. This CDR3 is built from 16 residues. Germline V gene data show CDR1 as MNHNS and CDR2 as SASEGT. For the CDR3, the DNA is TGTGCCAGCAGTGAACCGACAGGGATGGGCAATCAGCCCCAGCATTTT. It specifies CASSEPTGMGNQPQHF.

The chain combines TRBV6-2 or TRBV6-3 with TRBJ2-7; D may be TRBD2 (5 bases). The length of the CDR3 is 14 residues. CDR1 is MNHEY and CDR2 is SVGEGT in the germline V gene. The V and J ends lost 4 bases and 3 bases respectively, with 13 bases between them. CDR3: CASSWHSGDYEQYF. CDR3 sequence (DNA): TGTGCCAGCAGTTGGCACAGCGGCGACTACGAGCAGTACTTC.

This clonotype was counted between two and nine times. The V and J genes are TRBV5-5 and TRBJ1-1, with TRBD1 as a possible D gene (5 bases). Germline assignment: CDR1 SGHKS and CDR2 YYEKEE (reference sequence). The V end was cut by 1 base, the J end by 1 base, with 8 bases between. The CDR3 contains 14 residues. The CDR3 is CASSLWGKNTEAFF. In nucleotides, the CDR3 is TGTGCCAGCAGCTTGTGGGGGAAGAACACTGAAGCTTTCTTT. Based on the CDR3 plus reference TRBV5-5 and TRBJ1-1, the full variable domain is DAGVTQSPTHLIKTRGQQVTLRCSPISGHKSVSWYQQVLGQGPQFIFQYYEKEERGRGNFPDRFSARQFPNYSSELNVNALLLGDSALYLCASSLWGKNTEAFFGQGTRLTVV.

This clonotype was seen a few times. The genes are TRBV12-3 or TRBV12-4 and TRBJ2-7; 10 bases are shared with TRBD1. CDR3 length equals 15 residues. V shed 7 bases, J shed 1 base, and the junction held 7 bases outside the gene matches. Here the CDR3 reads CASNLRGQGSYEQYF. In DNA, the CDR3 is TGTGCCAGCAATCTTAGGGGACAGGGGTCCTACGAGCAGTACTTC.

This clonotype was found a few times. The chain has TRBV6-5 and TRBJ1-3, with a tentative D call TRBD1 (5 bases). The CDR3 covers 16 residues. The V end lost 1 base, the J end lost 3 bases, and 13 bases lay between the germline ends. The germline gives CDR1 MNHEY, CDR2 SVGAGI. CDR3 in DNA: TGTGCCAGCAGTTACTATCGGGGGTCATATGGAAACACCATATATTTT. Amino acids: CASSYYRGSYGNTIYF.